The 18 T cell receptor beta chains presented below share a single source sample, sequenced in a study of T cell responses to AZD1222 COVID-19 vaccine. The data were produced by immunoSEQ multiplex PCR, yet TCRdb's version contains in-frame clones alone and is incomplete. Of more than 150,000 clones listed, 85% to 95% are singletons. The sample in question was peripheral blood, obtained 28 days after the second AZD1222 dose. The receptors shown here come from an adult who received the AZD1222 COVID-19 vaccine.

The chain joins TRBV6-6 to TRBJ2-7; D not certain. Per germline, CDR1 MNHNY and CDR2 SVGAGI (reference sequence). V was shortened by 6 bases and J by 3 bases, with 12 bases between the two germline ends. The CDR3 contains 13 residues. The CDR3 loop is CASSTALNYEQYF. The CDR3 DNA is TGTGCCAGCAGCACAGCCCTTAACTACGAGCAGTACTTC.

The chain joins TRBV4-1 to TRBJ2-3; no clear D. Trimming left V 0 bases short and J 6 bases short, with 7 bases between. This CDR3 comprises 13 residues. Germline-derived CDR1 and CDR2 are MGHRA and YSYEKL. The CDR3 nucleotides are TGCGCCAGCAGCCAAGACTCGACGGATACGCAGTATTTT. The encoded protein is CASSQDSTDTQYF.

The gene calls are TRBV6-6 and TRBJ1-6; maybe TRBD1 (5 bases). V shed 5 bases and J shed 7 bases, with 15 bases lying between them. This CDR3 is built from 15 residues. The germline V gene encodes CDR1 MNHNY and CDR2 SVGAGI (reference sequence). The CDR3 DNA sequence: TGTGCCAGCAGTCCACCCTTAGGGGTCAATTCACCCCTCCACTTT. It yields the protein CASSPPLGVNSPLHF.

The chain has TRBV6-5 and TRBJ1-2; perhaps TRBD1 as D (5 bases). Germline loops: CDR1 MNHEY, CDR2 SVGAGI. The CDR3 totals 15 residues. Trimming removed 4 bases from V and 1 base from J, with 13 bases in between. CDR3 sequence: CASSFRGPLNYGYTF. For the CDR3, the DNA is TGTGCCAGCAGTTTCCGGGGACCGCTTAACTATGGCTACACCTTC.

DNA for the CDR3: TGCAGCGTTGAAGCGTGGGACAGGGAAGCCTACGAGCAGTACTTC. Its translation is CSVEAWDREAYEQYF. The J gene is TRBJ2-7, the V gene TRBV29-1, with TRBD1 identical over 9 bases. The V and J ends lost 1 base and 2 bases, in that order; junction bases with no gene match: 6. The germline gives CDR1 SQVTM, CDR2 ANQGSEA. The CDR3 is 15 amino acids.

CDR3 nucleotide sequence: TGCGCCAGCAGCCAAGAGGCCAACCTTGGGGGAGAGCAGTTCTTC. Translated, it gives CASSQEANLGGEQFF. The genes are TRBV4-1 and TRBJ2-1, with D possibly called TRBD1 or TRBD2 (5 bases each). The CDR3 spans 15 residues. CDR1 MGHRA and CDR2 YSYEKL come from the germline V gene. The V end lost 0 bases, the J end lost 10 bases, and 16 bases lay between the germline ends.

The J gene is TRBJ2-1, the V gene TRBV4-3, with 8 bases that match TRBD1. The CDR3 runs 16 residues. Germline V lookup: CDR1 LGHNA, CDR2 YSLEER. Trimming took 4 bases from V and 0 from J; bases not matched to a gene: 5. This CDR3 reads CASSLNRGDSYNEQFF. The CDR3 bases are TGCGCCAGCAGCCTGAACAGGGGGGACTCCTACAATGAGCAGTTCTTC.

V usage is TRBV5-4 and J usage is TRBJ1-5, with TRBD1 identical over 9 bases. The germline V gene has CDR1 SGHNT and CDR2 YYREEE (reference sequence). The CDR3 covers 13 residues. The junction had 2 bases not matched to a gene; V was cut back by 4 bases and J by 6 bases. The CDR3 reads CASSVGQGQPQHF. The CDR3 DNA follows: TGTGCCAGCAGCGTGGGACAGGGTCAGCCCCAGCATTTT.

This clone appeared a single time. A junction boundary mismatches the germline segment, possibly from a read error. The rearrangement links TRBV6-4 to TRBJ1-1; D is uncertain. The germline V gene encodes CDR1 MRHNA and CDR2 SNTAGT. The CDR3 sequence is 10 residues long. CDR3 sequence: CASSALRRYF. CDR3 nucleotide sequence: TGTGCCAGCAGTGCCCTCAGGAGGTACTTT.

This rearrangement joins TRBV5-5 to TRBJ2-7; 8 bases map to TRBD1. V shed 0 bases and J 1 base; nucleotides not matched to a gene: 9. The CDR3 extends over 17 amino acids. Germline CDR1 and CDR2: SGHKS and YYEKEE (reference sequence). CDR3: CASSLGTGTGDSYEQYF. As DNA, the CDR3 is TGTGCCAGCAGCTTGGGGACCGGGACAGGCGATTCCTACGAGCAGTACTTC. Drawing the rest from reference TRBV5-5 and TRBJ2-7, the complete variable domain is DAGVTQSPTHLIKTRGQQVTLRCSPISGHKSVSWYQQVLGQGPQFIFQYYEKEERGRGNFPDRFSARQFPNYSSELNVNALLLGDSALYLCASSLGTGTGDSYEQYFGPGTRLTVT.

This chain uses TRBV2 with TRBJ1-5, with TRBD1 matching 7 bases. This CDR3 comprises 14 residues. Germline V gives CDR1 SNHLY, CDR2 FYNNEI. V gave up 11 bases and J gave up 8 bases; unmatched junction bases: 15. This CDR3 reads CAGRGGGDNKPQHF. Here the CDR3 DNA reads TGTGCCGGCCGGGGAGGGGGCGATAATAAGCCCCAGCATTTT.

This chain uses TRBV6-4 with TRBJ1-5, with D tentatively TRBD1 (5 bases). The CDR3 consists of 15 residues. With 3 bases removed from V and 4 bases from J, the gap between germline ends came to 13 bases. CDR1 and CDR2 (germline): MRHNA, SNTAGT. The CDR3 loop reads CASSEETGTNQPQHF. CDR3 DNA sequence: TGTGCCAGCAGTGAGGAAACAGGAACTAATCAGCCCCAGCATTTT.

The V and J genes are TRBV11-3 and TRBJ2-1; D gene uncertain. The CDR3 is 16 residues long. Trimming stripped 4 bases from V and 2 bases from J, with 15 bases between. Looked up from germline, CDR1 is SGHNT and CDR2 is YENEEA. CDR3 coding DNA: TGTGCCAGCAGCTACGGGCCCGACGGCCCCTACAATGAGCAGTTCTTC. Its protein is CASSYGPDGPYNEQFF.

The chain recombines TRBV7-8 with TRBJ1-2; D is ambiguous. The CDR3 spans 13 residues. V was cut by 5 bases and J by 4 bases, with 11 bases left in between. The germline gives CDR1 SGHVS, CDR2 FQNEAQ. CDR3 in amino acids: CASSMDRTYGYTF. CDR3 bases: TGTGCCAGCAGCATGGACCGAACCTATGGCTACACCTTC.

This chain connects TRBV25-1 to TRBJ1-5; tentative D call: TRBD1 (6 bases). Germline lookup yields CDR1 MGHDK and CDR2 SYGVNS. The length of the CDR3 is 13 residues. V was cut by 6 bases and J by 5 bases, with 11 bases left in between. Written as DNA, the CDR3 is TGTGCCAGCAGGGGGGCCCAGGATCAGCCCCAGCATTTT. Translation gives CASRGAQDQPQHF.

J is TRBJ1-1 and V is TRBV19; no reliable D call. This CDR3 is built from 14 residues. V gave up 5 bases and J gave up 5 bases, with 15 bases separating them. Germline V gene data show CDR1 as LNHDA and CDR2 as SQIVND (reference sequence). In DNA form, the CDR3 reads TGTGCCAGTAGTCGTGCGGAGGGCGTTACTGAAGCTTTCTTT. This sequence encodes CASSRAEGVTEAFF.

This sequence joins TRBV21-1 and TRBJ2-2; the table calls TRBD2, which could not be checked here. TRBV21-1 corresponds to a pseudogene. The CDR3 sequence is 15 residues long. CDR3 DNA: TGTGCCAGAAAGATAGCGGGAAGGTCGGCCGGGGAGCTGTTTTTT. Amino acids: CARKIAGRSAGELFF.

The chain uses TRBV7-3 and TRBJ2-5; 8 bases match TRBD2. The junction had 7 bases not matched to a gene; V was cut back by 5 bases and J by 5 bases. CDR3 size: 14 residues. Germline V gives CDR1 SGHTA, CDR2 FQGTGA. CDR3 sequence: CASSTGLAGETQYF. CDR3 nucleotides: TGTGCCAGCAGCACTGGACTAGCAGGGGAGACCCAGTACTTC.